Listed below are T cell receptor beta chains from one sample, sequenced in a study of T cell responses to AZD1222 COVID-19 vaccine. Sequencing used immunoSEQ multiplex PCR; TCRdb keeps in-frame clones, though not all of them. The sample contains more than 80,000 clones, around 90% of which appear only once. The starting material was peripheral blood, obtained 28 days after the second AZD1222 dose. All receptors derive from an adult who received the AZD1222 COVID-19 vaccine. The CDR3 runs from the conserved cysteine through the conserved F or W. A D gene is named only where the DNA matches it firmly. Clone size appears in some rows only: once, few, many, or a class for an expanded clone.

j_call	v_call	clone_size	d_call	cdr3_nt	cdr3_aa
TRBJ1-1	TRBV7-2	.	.	TGTGCCAGCAGCTTAATCGGAGGGGGACCCCTCTCTCGGAGCACTGAAGCTTTCTTT	CASSLIGGGPLSRSTEAFF
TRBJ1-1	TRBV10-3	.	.	TGTGCCATCAGTGAGTCTCTGGGGAACACTGAAGCTTTCTTT	CAISESLGNTEAFF
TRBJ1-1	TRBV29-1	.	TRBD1	TGCAGCGCCCTGGTCGGGACAGGGAATACTGAAGCTTTCTTT	CSALVGTGNTEAFF
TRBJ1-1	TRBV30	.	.	TGTGCATTGGGGGGGAACACTGAAGCTTTCTTT	CALGGNTEAFF
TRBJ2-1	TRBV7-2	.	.	TGTGCCAGCAGCTTAGACCCCCCGCAGGGACCTTTCAATGAGCAGTTCTTC	CASSLDPPQGPFNEQFF
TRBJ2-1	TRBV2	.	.	TGTGCCAGCACCCAAGACAGATACAATGAGCAGTTCTTC	CASTQDRYNEQFF
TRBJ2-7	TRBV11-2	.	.	TGTGCCAGCAGCCTCCGGGAAGACTACCACGAGCAGTACTTC	CASSLREDYHEQYF
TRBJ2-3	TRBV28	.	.	TGTGCCAGCAGTTCCCCGACAGGTCCAGATACGCAGTATTTT	CASSSPTGPDTQYF
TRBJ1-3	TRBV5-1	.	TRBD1	TGCGCCAGCAGCTCCGCCGGGACAGGGTCTGGAAACACCATATATTTT	CASSSAGTGSGNTIYF
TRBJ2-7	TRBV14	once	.	TGTGCCAGCAACATCGGAGGGGGTTTCGACGAGCAGTACTTC	CASNIGGGFDEQYF
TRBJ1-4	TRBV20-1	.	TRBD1	TGCCACAGGGGACGAGGAGAAAAACTGTTTTTT	CHRGRGEKLFF
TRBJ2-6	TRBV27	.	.	TGTGCCAGCAGTTACCACTCTGGGGCCAACGTCCTGACTTTC	CASSYHSGANVLTF
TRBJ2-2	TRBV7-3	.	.	TGTGCCAGCAGCTTCGGCAGGGAGACCGGGGAGCTGTTTTTT	CASSFGRETGELFF
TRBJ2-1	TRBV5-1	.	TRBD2	TGCGCCAGCCGACTAGCGGGGGCCTCCTACAATGAGCAGTTCTTC	CASRLAGASYNEQFF
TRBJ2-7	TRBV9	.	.	TGTGCCAGCAGCGTAGGGTACCTCCCATCCTACGAGCAGTACTTC	CASSVGYLPSYEQYF
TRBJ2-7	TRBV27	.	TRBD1	TGTGCCAGCAGTTCCCTCGGGACAGGGGCCTCCTACGAGCAGTACTTC	CASSSLGTGASYEQYF
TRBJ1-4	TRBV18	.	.	TGTGCCAGCTCACCAGGCGGAGGGTATGAAAAACTGTTTTTT	CASSPGGGYEKLFF
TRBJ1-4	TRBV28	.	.	TGTGCCAGCCAAGGGGGGCTTAATGAAAAACTGTTTTTT	CASQGGLNEKLFF
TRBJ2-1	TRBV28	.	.	TGTGCCAGCAGCCAGGGCGGTAAGCCAAATGAGCAGTTCTTC	CASSQGGKPNEQFF
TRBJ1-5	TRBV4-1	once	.	TGCGCCAGCAGCCGGAGGACAGATAGCAATCAGCCCCAGCATTTT	CASSRRTDSNQPQHF
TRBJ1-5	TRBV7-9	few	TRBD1	TGTGCCAGCAGCTTAGGAGGACAGGGTTATCAGCCCCAGCATTTT	CASSLGGQGYQPQHF
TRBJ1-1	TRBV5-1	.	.	TGCGCCAGCACACGCCAACAGGGTCGGAAGACTGAAGCTTTCTTT	CASTRQQGRKTEAFF
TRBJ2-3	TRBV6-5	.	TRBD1	TGTGCCAGCAGTTTACGCGGGACAGGGGGCACAGATACGCAGTATTTT	CASSLRGTGGTDTQYF
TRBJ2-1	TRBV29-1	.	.	TGCAGCGTTGAACCCAGGCCAGGCCCCTCCGAGAATGAGCAGTTCTTC	CSVEPRPGPSENEQFF
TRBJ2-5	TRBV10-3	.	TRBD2	TGTGCCATCAGTGAAGGACTAGCCAGGGAAGAGACCCAGTACTTC	CAISEGLAREETQYF
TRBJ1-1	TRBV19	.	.	TGTGCCAGTAGTATGGGACACCCGAACACTGAAGCTTTCTTT	CASSMGHPNTEAFF
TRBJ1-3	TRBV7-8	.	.	TGTGCCAGCAGCTTAGGAGGGACGAGCTCTGGAAACACCATATATTTT	CASSLGGTSSGNTIYF
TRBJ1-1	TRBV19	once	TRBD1	TGTGCCAGTAGCAAAGACAGGGAGAACACTGAAGCTTTCTTT	CASSKDRENTEAFF
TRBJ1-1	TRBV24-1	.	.	TGTGCCACCAGTGATTCGAGGCTGGGTGGGGACGGTGAAGCTTTCTTT	CATSDSRLGGDGEAFF
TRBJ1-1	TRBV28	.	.	TGTGCCAGCCACGTCTCAGGTGCAACTGAAGCTTTCTTT	CASHVSGATEAFF
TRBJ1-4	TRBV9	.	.	TGTGCCAGCAGCGGACGCGGTAGGAGGGGCTTTAATGAAAAACTGTTTTTT	CASSGRGRRGFNEKLFF
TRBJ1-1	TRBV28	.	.	TGTGCCAGCAGATACGGGACACGTGAAGCTTTCTTT	CASRYGTREAFF
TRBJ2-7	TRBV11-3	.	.	TGTGCCAGCAGCTTAGATCAGGATAGTTCGTACGAGCAGTACTTC	CASSLDQDSSYEQYF
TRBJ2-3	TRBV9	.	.	TGTGCCAGCAATAGGGACCACACAGATACGCAGTATTTT	CASNRDHTDTQYF
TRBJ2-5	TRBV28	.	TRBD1	TGTGCCACCTATCCGGGACAGGGGTTTTTCCAAGAGACCCAGTACTTC	CATYPGQGFFQETQYF
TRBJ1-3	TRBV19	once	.	TGTGCCAGTAGAGACCCCTTGGGGACATTCTCGCGAAACACCATATATTTT	CASRDPLGTFSRNTIYF
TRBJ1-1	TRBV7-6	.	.	TGTGCCAGCAGCTTAAGGGCAGGGGACACTGAAGCTTTCTTT	CASSLRAGDTEAFF
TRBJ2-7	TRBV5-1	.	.	TGCGCCAGCAGGGATCCGGGAACGAACTACGAGCAGTACTTC	CASRDPGTNYEQYF
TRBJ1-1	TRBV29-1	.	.	TGCAGCGTTGGATGGGGCGCGGACACTGAAGCTTTCTTT	CSVGWGADTEAFF
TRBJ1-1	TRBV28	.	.	TGTGCCAGCAGTTCCTCCCCTCGGGCAGGGATTGAAGCTTTCTTT	CASSSSPRAGIEAFF
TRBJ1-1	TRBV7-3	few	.	TGTGCCAGCAAACCGGGAAGAGGCACTGAAGCTTTCTTT	CASKPGRGTEAFF
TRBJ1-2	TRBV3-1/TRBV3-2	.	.	TGTGCCAGCAGCTCTTCCCTCGATGGCTACACCTTC	CASSSSLDGYTF
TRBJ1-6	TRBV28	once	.	TGTGCCAGCAGTGCCTCCCGAGATGATTCACCCCTCCACTTT	CASSASRDDSPLHF
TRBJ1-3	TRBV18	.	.	TGTGCCAGCTCCTTGGGGTCCTCTGGAAACACCATATATTTT	CASSLGSSGNTIYF
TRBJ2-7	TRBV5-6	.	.	TGTGCCAGCAGCCGACGTGCTCGTTCCTACGAGCAGTACTTC	CASSRRARSYEQYF